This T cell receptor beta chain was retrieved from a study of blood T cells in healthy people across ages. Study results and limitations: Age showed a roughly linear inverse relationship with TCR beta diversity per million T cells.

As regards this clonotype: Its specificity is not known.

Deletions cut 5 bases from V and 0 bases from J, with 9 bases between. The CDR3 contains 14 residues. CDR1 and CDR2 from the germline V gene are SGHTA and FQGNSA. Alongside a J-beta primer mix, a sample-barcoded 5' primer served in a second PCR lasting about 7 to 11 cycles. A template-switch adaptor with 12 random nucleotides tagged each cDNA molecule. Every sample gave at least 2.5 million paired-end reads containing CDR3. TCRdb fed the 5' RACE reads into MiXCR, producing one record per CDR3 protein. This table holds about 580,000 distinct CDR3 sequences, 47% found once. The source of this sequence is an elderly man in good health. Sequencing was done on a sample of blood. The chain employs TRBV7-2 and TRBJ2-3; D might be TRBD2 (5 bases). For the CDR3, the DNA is TGTGCCAGCAGCGTTAGCGTTAGCACAGATACGCAGTATTTT. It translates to CASSVSVSTDTQYF.